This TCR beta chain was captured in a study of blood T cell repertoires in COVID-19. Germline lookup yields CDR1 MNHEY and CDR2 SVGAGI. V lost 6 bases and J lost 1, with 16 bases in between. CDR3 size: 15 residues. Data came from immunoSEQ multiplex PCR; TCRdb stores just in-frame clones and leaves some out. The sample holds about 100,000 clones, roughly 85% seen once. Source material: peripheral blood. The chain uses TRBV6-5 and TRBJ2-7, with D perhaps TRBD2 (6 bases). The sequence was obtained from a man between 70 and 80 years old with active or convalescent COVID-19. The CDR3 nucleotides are TGTGCCAGCAGGACTCAGGCAGGGAGGTCCTACGAGCAGTACTTC. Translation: CASRTQAGRSYEQYF.